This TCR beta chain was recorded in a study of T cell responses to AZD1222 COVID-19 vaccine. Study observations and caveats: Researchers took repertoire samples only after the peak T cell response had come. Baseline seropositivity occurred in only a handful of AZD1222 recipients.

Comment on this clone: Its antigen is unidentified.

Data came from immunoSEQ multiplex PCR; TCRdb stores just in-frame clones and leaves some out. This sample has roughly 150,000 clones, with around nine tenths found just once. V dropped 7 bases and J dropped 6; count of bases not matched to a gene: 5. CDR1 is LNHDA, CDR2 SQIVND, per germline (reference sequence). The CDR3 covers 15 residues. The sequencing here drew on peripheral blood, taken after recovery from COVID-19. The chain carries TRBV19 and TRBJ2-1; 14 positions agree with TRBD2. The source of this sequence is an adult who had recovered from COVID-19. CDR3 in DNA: TGTGCCAGTAATGTGGGGACTAGCGGGGGCAATGAGCAGTTCTTC. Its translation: CASNVGTSGGNEQFF.